This paragraph reports one TCR beta chain. The antigen is unknown. These data are taken from a study of cytomegalovirus exposure and HLA in healthy donors. Regarding the study as a whole: Analyses of presence/absence relied on an assumption of roughly uniform sequencing depth across donors. Further analysis, carried out later, found HLA-associated TCR beta chains more clonally expanded than equally common other chains. The study recorded 164 TCR beta chains that were cytomegalovirus-associated.

Use of 60 Vbeta and 13 Jbeta primers characterized the PCR. The method was immunoSEQ multiplex PCR; TCRdb's version includes in-frame clones alone and lacks a portion of them. The sample contains 95,000 to 150,000 clones, around 66% of which appear only once. The V gene's germline CDR1 is MNHNY and CDR2 SVGAGI (reference sequence). The V gene lost 2 bases and the J gene lost 15 bases, with 14 bases spanning the gap. The CDR3 contains 12 residues. This clonotype originated in a woman aged 40-49 years in good health and CMV-seropositive. The material sequenced was PBMCs. This chain joins TRBV6-6 and TRBJ2-1; perhaps TRBD1 as D (5 bases). The CDR3 sequence is CASSYTAGNGFF. The CDR3 DNA reads as TGTGCCAGCAGTTACACGGCAGGGAACGGGTTCTTC.